Listed below are T cell receptor beta chains from one sample, sequenced in a study of early T cells in non-severe SARS-CoV-2 infection. Via MiXCR, TCRdb re-called the 5' RACE reads, giving one row per CDR3 protein. The sample holds roughly 75,000 distinct CDR3 sequences, around 12% seen once. Sequenced material: whole blood. All receptors come from an adult who was a healthcare worker with PCR-confirmed SARS-CoV-2 infection or an uninfected control (not recorded which). Each CDR3 is given without its conserved first and last residue. The order of the fields is CDR3 protein, V gene, J gene.

cdr3_aa: ASSNPNTGELF; v_call: TRBV19; j_call: TRBJ2-2
cdr3_aa: ASSRDRARTEAF; v_call: TRBV5-4; j_call: TRBJ1-1
cdr3_aa: ASKRLAGLYEQY; v_call: TRBV28; j_call: TRBJ2-7
cdr3_aa: ASSLLGTRGNNEQF; v_call: TRBV3-1; j_call: TRBJ2-1
cdr3_aa: ALDRTEFHNEQF; v_call: TRBV19; j_call: TRBJ2-1
cdr3_aa: ASSPSGTDYQPQH; v_call: TRBV27; j_call: TRBJ1-5
cdr3_aa: ASSEPGTPPETQY; v_call: TRBV5-4; j_call: TRBJ2-5
cdr3_aa: ASSAGLGESYEQY; v_call: TRBV9; j_call: TRBJ2-7
cdr3_aa: ATSDRVKTGELF; v_call: TRBV24-1; j_call: TRBJ2-2
cdr3_aa: ASSLKRDYNEQF; v_call: TRBV12-3/TRBV12-4; j_call: TRBJ2-1
cdr3_aa: ASSVGAGGSLAETQY; v_call: TRBV9; j_call: TRBJ2-5